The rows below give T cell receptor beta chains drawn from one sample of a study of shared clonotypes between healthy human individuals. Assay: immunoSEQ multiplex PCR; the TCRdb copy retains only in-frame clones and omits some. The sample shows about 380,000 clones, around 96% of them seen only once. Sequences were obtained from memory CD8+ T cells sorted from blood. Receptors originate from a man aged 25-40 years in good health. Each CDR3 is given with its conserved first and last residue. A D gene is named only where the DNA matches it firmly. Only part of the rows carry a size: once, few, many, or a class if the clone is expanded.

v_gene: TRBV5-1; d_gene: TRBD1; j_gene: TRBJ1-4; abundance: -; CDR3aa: CASSAYGTGTEKLFF; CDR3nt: TGCGCCAGCAGCGCGTACGGGACAGGGACTGAAAAACTGTTTTTT
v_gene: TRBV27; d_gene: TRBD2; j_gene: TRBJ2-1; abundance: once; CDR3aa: CASRRPGTSASNEQFF; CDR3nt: TGTGCCAGCAGGAGACCCGGGACTAGTGCTTCCAATGAGCAGTTCTTC
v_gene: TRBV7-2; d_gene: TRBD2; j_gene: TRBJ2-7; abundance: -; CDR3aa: CASSLLVLWTSSEQYF; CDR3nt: TGTGCCAGCAGCTTATTAGTGTTATGGACTAGCTCCGAGCAGTACTTC
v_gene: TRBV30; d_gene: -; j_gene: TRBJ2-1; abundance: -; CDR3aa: CAWTDYNEQFF; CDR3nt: TGTGCCTGGACCGATTATAATGAGCAGTTCTTC
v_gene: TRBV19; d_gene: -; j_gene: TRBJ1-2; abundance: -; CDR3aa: CASDQNAGGYTF; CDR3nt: TGTGCCTCGGACCAGAATGCTGGCGGCTACACCTTC
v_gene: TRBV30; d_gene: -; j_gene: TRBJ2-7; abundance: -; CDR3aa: CAWSPSYEQYF; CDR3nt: TGTGCCTGGAGTCCCTCCTACGAGCAGTACTTC
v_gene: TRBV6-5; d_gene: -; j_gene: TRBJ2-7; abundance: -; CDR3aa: CASSYHTDSAGYEQYF; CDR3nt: TGTGCCAGCAGTTACCATACCGACAGCGCCGGCTACGAGCAGTACTTC
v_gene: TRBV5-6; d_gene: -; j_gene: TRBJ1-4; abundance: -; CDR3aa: CASSLSTGRREKLFF; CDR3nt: TGTGCCAGCAGCTTGTCAACAGGGAGACGAGAAAAACTGTTTTTT
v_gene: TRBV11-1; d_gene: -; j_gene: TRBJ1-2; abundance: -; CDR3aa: CASSALGGYTF; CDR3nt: TGTGCCAGCAGCGCCTTGGGGGGCTACACCTTC
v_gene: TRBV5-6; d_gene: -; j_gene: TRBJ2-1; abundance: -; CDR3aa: CASSQQLAYEQFF; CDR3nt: TGTGCCAGCAGCCAACAACTAGCCTATGAGCAGTTCTTC
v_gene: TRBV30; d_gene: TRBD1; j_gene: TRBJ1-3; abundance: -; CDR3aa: CAWSARGQGRNTIYF; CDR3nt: TGTGCCTGGAGTGCCAGGGGACAGGGGAGAAACACCATATATTTT
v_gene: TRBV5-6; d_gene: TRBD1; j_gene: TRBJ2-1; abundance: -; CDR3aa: CASRPRGPRNNEQFF; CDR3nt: TGTGCCAGCAGACCCAGGGGGCCTCGAAACAATGAGCAGTTCTTC
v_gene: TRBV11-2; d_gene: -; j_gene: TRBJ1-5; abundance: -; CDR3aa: CASSLDNQPQHF; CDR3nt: TGTGCCAGCAGCTTGGATAACCAGCCCCAGCATTTT
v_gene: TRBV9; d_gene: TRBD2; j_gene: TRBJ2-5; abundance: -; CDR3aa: CASSPRTRPETQYF; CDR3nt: TGTGCCAGCAGCCCACGGACTAGACCAGAGACCCAGTACTTC
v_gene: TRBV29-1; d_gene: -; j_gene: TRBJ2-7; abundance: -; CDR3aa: CSVGGQSALYEQYF; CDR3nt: TGCAGCGTTGGCGGACAGAGTGCCCTTTACGAGCAGTACTTC
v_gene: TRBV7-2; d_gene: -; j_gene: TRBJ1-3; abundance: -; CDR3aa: CASSLVGTTRVGSGNTIYF; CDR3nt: TGTGCCAGCAGCTTAGTAGGCACTACTAGGGTAGGCTCTGGAAACACCATATATTTT
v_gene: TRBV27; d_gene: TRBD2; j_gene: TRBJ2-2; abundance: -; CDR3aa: CASSFVADAAGTGELFF; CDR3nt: TGTGCCAGCAGTTTCGTGGCCGACGCAGCGGGAACCGGGGAGCTGTTTTTT
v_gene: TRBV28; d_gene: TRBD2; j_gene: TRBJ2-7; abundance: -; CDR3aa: CASSPPRERAYF; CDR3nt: TGTGCCAGCAGCCCCCCGCGGGAGAGGGCGTACTTC
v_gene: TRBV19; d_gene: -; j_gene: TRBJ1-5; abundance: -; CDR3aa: CASSTILSGRSNQPQHF; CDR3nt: TGTGCCAGTAGTACCATCCTATCCGGCCGCAGCAATCAGCCCCAGCATTTT
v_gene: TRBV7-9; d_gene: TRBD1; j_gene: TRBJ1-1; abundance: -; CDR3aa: CAGQGARTEAFF; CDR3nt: TGTGCCGGACAGGGGGCGCGAACTGAAGCTTTCTTT
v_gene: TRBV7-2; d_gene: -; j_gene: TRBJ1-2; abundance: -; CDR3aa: CASSLKGGQFYGYTF; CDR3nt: TGTGCCAGCAGCTTAAAGGGAGGACAGTTCTATGGCTACACCTTC
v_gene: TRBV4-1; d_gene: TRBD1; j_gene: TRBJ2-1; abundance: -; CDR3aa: CASSQHPSGTGQDYNEQFF; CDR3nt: TGCGCCAGCAGCCAACATCCAAGCGGAACGGGACAGGACTACAATGAGCAGTTCTTC
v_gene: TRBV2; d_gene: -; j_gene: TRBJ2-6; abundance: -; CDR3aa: CASRQEYSGANVLTF; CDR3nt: TGTGCCAGCAGGCAGGAGTACTCTGGGGCCAACGTCCTGACTTTC
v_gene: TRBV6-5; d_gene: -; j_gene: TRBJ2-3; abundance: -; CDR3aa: CASSYSSVDTQYF; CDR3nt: TGTGCCAGCAGTTACTCGAGTGTAGATACGCAGTATTTT
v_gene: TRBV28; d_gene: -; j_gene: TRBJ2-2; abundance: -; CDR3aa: CASSFVSADANTGELFF; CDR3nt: TGTGCCAGCAGTTTCGTGTCCGCAGACGCGAACACCGGGGAGCTGTTTTTT
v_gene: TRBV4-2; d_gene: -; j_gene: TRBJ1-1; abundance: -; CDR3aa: CASSPSQGRWVNTEAFF; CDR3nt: TGTGCCAGCAGTCCGTCACAGGGAAGGTGGGTGAACACTGAAGCTTTCTTT
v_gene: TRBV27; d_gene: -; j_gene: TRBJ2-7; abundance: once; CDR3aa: CASSLGTNYEQYF; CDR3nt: TGTGCCAGCAGTTTGGGGACAAACTACGAGCAGTACTTC
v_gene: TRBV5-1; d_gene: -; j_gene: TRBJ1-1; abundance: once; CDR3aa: CASSGPGSGNTEAFF; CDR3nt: TGCGCCAGCAGCGGCCCAGGGTCGGGGAACACTGAAGCTTTCTTT
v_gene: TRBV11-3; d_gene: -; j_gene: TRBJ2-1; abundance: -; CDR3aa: CASSPHGTYNEQFF; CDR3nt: TGTGCCAGCAGCCCCCACGGTACCTACAATGAGCAGTTCTTC
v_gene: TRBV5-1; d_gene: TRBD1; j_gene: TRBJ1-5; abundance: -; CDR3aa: CASSLGGQFSNQPQHF; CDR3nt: TGCGCCAGCAGCTTGGGGGGACAGTTTAGCAATCAGCCCCAGCATTTT
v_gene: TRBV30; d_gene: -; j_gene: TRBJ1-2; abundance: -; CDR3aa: CAWTKPRGDGYTF; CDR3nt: TGTGCCTGGACTAAACCGCGTGGGGACGGCTACACCTTC